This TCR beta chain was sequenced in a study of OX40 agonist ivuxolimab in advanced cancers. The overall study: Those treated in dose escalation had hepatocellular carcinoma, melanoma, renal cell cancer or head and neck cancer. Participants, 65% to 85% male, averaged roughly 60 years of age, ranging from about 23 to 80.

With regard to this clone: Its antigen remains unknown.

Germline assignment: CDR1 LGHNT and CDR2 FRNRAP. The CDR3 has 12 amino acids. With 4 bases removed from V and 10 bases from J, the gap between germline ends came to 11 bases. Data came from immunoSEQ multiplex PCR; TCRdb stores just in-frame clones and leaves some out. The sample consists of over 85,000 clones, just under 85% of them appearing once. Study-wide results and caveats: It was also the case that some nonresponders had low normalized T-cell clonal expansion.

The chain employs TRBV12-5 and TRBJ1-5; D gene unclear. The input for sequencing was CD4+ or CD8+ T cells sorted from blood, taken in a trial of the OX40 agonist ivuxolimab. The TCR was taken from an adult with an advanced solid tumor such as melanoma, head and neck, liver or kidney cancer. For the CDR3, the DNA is TGTGCTAGTGGTTCCTTGGGTGGTCCCCAGCATTTT. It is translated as CASGSLGGPQHF.